Listed below are T cell receptor beta chains from one sample, sequenced in a study of T-cell reconstitution after alpha-beta-depleted transplantation in children. MiXCR, applied by TCRdb to the PCR reads, yields one record per CDR3 protein. The sample lists 330,000 or so distinct CDR3 sequences; about a tenth were seen once. The sequenced sample was PBMCs from the stem cell graft donor, obtained from the stem cell graft. The receptors originated from a human donor who donated a stem cell graft to a child with acute lymphoblastic leukemia. The CDR3 runs from the conserved cysteine through the conserved F or W. Fields, in order: J gene, D gene, V gene, clone size, CDR3 DNA, CDR3 protein. The D gene is left open where the match is weak. For some rows the clone size is stated as once, few or many, or as a class when expanded; others skip it.

j_gene: TRBJ2-1; d_gene: TRBD2; v_gene: TRBV9; abundance: many; CDR3nt: TGTGCCAGCAGCGTAGTCGGGACTAGTCATGAGCAGTTCTTC; CDR3aa: CASSVVGTSHEQFF
j_gene: TRBJ1-1; d_gene: .; v_gene: TRBV6-1; abundance: few; CDR3nt: TGTGCCAGCAGTCGAAGCCTGAACACTGAAGCTTTCTTT; CDR3aa: CASSRSLNTEAFF
j_gene: TRBJ2-4; d_gene: .; v_gene: TRBV12-3/TRBV12-4; abundance: few; CDR3nt: TGTGCCAGCACTTCAGGAGTAGCGGGACAGCAGTACTTC; CDR3aa: CASTSGVAGQQYF
j_gene: TRBJ2-7; d_gene: .; v_gene: TRBV20-1; abundance: .; CDR3nt: TGCAGTGCTAGGAGCCACTACGAGCAGTACTTC; CDR3aa: CSARSHYEQYF
j_gene: TRBJ1-6; d_gene: .; v_gene: TRBV11-2; abundance: .; CDR3nt: TGTGCCAGCAGCGGTGACAGCACTAATTCACCCCTCCACTTT; CDR3aa: CASSGDSTNSPLHF
j_gene: TRBJ2-7; d_gene: TRBD1; v_gene: TRBV27; abundance: few; CDR3nt: TGTGCCAGCAGTTTATCATCCGGGACAGTTGCCTACGAGCAGTACTTC; CDR3aa: CASSLSSGTVAYEQYF
j_gene: TRBJ2-7; d_gene: TRBD1; v_gene: TRBV5-6; abundance: .; CDR3nt: TGTGCCAGCAACCGCGGACAGGGAAGTTGGTACGAGCAGTACTTC; CDR3aa: CASNRGQGSWYEQYF
j_gene: TRBJ2-3; d_gene: .; v_gene: TRBV20-1; abundance: few; CDR3nt: TGCAGTGCTAGCGGGAGTAGCACAGATACGCAGTATTTT; CDR3aa: CSASGSSTDTQYF
j_gene: TRBJ2-7; d_gene: .; v_gene: TRBV12-5; abundance: few; CDR3nt: TGTGCTAGTGGCTCGGTCTACGAGCAGTACTTC; CDR3aa: CASGSVYEQYF
j_gene: TRBJ1-6; d_gene: TRBD1; v_gene: TRBV5-1; abundance: .; CDR3nt: TGCGCCAGCAGCCGGGACAGGGGGAAAACCTTACGCTTTTATAATTCACCCCTCCACTTT; CDR3aa: CASSRDRGKTLRFYNSPLHF
j_gene: TRBJ2-7; d_gene: TRBD1; v_gene: TRBV27; abundance: many; CDR3nt: TGTGCCAGCAGCGCGGGACAGGGCGGCGAGCAGTACTTC; CDR3aa: CASSAGQGGEQYF
j_gene: TRBJ1-3; d_gene: .; v_gene: TRBV6-1; abundance: many; CDR3nt: TGTGCCAGCTCAGGGGCCATCTCTGGAAACACCATATATTTT; CDR3aa: CASSGAISGNTIYF
j_gene: TRBJ1-4; d_gene: .; v_gene: TRBV19; abundance: few; CDR3nt: TGTGCCAGTAGTCCCCCTCGACAGGATGGGGATGCTAATGAAAAACTGTTTTTT; CDR3aa: CASSPPRQDGDANEKLFF
j_gene: TRBJ2-1; d_gene: .; v_gene: TRBV5-5; abundance: few; CDR3nt: TGTGCCAGCAGCTTCGGGGTTAGCTCCTACAATGAGCAGTTCTTC; CDR3aa: CASSFGVSSYNEQFF
j_gene: TRBJ2-1; d_gene: .; v_gene: TRBV3-1; abundance: .; CDR3nt: TGTGCCAGCAGCCTCCCGGGTCTTCAGTATGAGCAGTTCTTC; CDR3aa: CASSLPGLQYEQFF
j_gene: TRBJ2-7; d_gene: TRBD2; v_gene: TRBV12-3/TRBV12-4; abundance: many; CDR3nt: TGTGCCAGCAGTGAAATAGCGGGAGCGTCCTACGAGCAGTACTTC; CDR3aa: CASSEIAGASYEQYF
j_gene: TRBJ2-5; d_gene: .; v_gene: TRBV5-1; abundance: few; CDR3nt: TGCGCCAGCAGCTTGGAGATAGGGTCCCAAGAGACCCAGTACTTC; CDR3aa: CASSLEIGSQETQYF
j_gene: TRBJ2-1; d_gene: TRBD2; v_gene: TRBV29-1; abundance: many; CDR3nt: TGCAGCGTTGAGTTGCGGGGGAACAATGATTTTGAGCAGTTCTTC; CDR3aa: CSVELRGNNDFEQFF
j_gene: TRBJ1-4; d_gene: .; v_gene: TRBV24-1; abundance: few; CDR3nt: TGTGCCACCAGTGATTTAACAAACCCTGAAAAACTGTTTTTT; CDR3aa: CATSDLTNPEKLFF
j_gene: TRBJ2-1; d_gene: .; v_gene: TRBV10-3; abundance: few; CDR3nt: TGTGCCATCAGTGAGAGGTCGGAGTACAATGAGCAGTTCTTC; CDR3aa: CAISERSEYNEQFF
j_gene: TRBJ1-2; d_gene: .; v_gene: TRBV4-1; abundance: few; CDR3nt: TGCGCCAGCAGCCAGCCCAGGCGGTCATACACGGAAACCGCTAGCGGCTACACCTTC; CDR3aa: CASSQPRRSYTETASGYTF
j_gene: TRBJ2-3; d_gene: TRBD2; v_gene: TRBV28; abundance: .; CDR3nt: TGTGCCAGCAAATATATAGCGGGAGGGTCAGATACGCAGTATTTT; CDR3aa: CASKYIAGGSDTQYF
j_gene: TRBJ2-3; d_gene: TRBD2; v_gene: TRBV5-1; abundance: .; CDR3nt: TGCGCCAGCAGCTGGCCGGGACTAGCGGGATCCACAGATACGCAGTATTTT; CDR3aa: CASSWPGLAGSTDTQYF
j_gene: TRBJ2-3; d_gene: TRBD2; v_gene: TRBV7-3; abundance: .; CDR3nt: TGTGCCAGCAGCTTAATGCCAGGGGCTAGAGGGAGACTAGCGGGAGCAGATACGCAGTATTTT; CDR3aa: CASSLMPGARGRLAGADTQYF
j_gene: TRBJ2-7; d_gene: .; v_gene: TRBV5-1; abundance: few; CDR3nt: TGCGCCAGCAGCCCCCATATTTCATACGAGCAGTACTTC; CDR3aa: CASSPHISYEQYF
j_gene: TRBJ2-2; d_gene: .; v_gene: TRBV11-2; abundance: few; CDR3nt: TGTGCCAGCAGCTCATTCGGGGGTCCCGGGGAGCTGTTTTTT; CDR3aa: CASSSFGGPGELFF
j_gene: TRBJ1-1; d_gene: TRBD1; v_gene: TRBV7-9; abundance: .; CDR3nt: TGTGCCAGCAGCCCCTCAGGGGGCGCTGGAAGTAGGGAAGCTTTCTTT; CDR3aa: CASSPSGGAGSREAFF
j_gene: TRBJ1-1; d_gene: .; v_gene: TRBV5-1; abundance: .; CDR3nt: TGCGCCAGCAGCTTGGCTGGGTTTGGAGGGTTGAACACTGAAGCTTTCTTT; CDR3aa: CASSLAGFGGLNTEAFF
j_gene: TRBJ2-2; d_gene: TRBD2; v_gene: TRBV7-6; abundance: many; CDR3nt: TGTGCCAGCAGCCCGGGGCTAGCGGGGCCTACGGGCACCGGGGAGCTGTTTTTT; CDR3aa: CASSPGLAGPTGTGELFF
j_gene: TRBJ2-1; d_gene: TRBD2; v_gene: TRBV20-1; abundance: .; CDR3nt: TGCAGTGCTTGGGGACTAGCGGGAGGGAAGAATGAGCAGTTCTTC; CDR3aa: CSAWGLAGGKNEQFF
j_gene: TRBJ1-5; d_gene: .; v_gene: TRBV27; abundance: few; CDR3nt: TGTGCCAGCAGATCAGGGACTCAGCCCCAGCATTTT; CDR3aa: CASRSGTQPQHF
j_gene: TRBJ2-1; d_gene: TRBD2; v_gene: TRBV7-9; abundance: few; CDR3nt: TGTGCCGGGCGGGGTAGCGGGTACAATGAGCAGTTCTTC; CDR3aa: CAGRGSGYNEQFF
j_gene: TRBJ1-2; d_gene: .; v_gene: TRBV30; abundance: .; CDR3nt: TGTGCCTGGAGTAGGTCCAGGGACTATGGCTACACCTTC; CDR3aa: CAWSRSRDYGYTF
j_gene: TRBJ1-5; d_gene: .; v_gene: TRBV12-3/TRBV12-4; abundance: .; CDR3nt: TGTGCCAGCAGTTTATTAGTCCCCAATCAGCCCCAGCATTTT; CDR3aa: CASSLLVPNQPQHF
j_gene: TRBJ2-1; d_gene: TRBD2; v_gene: TRBV20-1; abundance: .; CDR3nt: TGCTGTGCTAGAGATGTCGGACTAGCGAAGAGACACAATGAGCAGTTCTTC; CDR3aa: CCARDVGLAKRHNEQFF
j_gene: TRBJ2-3; d_gene: .; v_gene: TRBV7-9; abundance: many; CDR3nt: TGTGCCAGCAGCTTTGGTAGTGGAGATACGCAGTATTTT; CDR3aa: CASSFGSGDTQYF
j_gene: TRBJ2-7; d_gene: TRBD2; v_gene: TRBV5-1; abundance: few; CDR3nt: TGCGCCAGCAGGACCACCCTAGCGGAGGGAGACTCCTACGAGCAGTACTTC; CDR3aa: CASRTTLAEGDSYEQYF
j_gene: TRBJ1-1; d_gene: TRBD1; v_gene: TRBV7-2; abundance: few; CDR3nt: TGTGCCAGCATGCTAACAGGGGGCAGGGAAGCTTTCTTT; CDR3aa: CASMLTGGREAFF
j_gene: TRBJ1-2; d_gene: .; v_gene: TRBV12-3/TRBV12-4; abundance: few; CDR3nt: TGTGCCAGCAGTCCGGAGACAGCTAACTATGGCTACACCTTC; CDR3aa: CASSPETANYGYTF
j_gene: TRBJ2-1; d_gene: TRBD2; v_gene: TRBV11-1; abundance: many; CDR3nt: TGTGCCAGCAGCTTAGCTCGGGGACTAGCGGGAGCCGGCAATGAGCAGTTCTTC; CDR3aa: CASSLARGLAGAGNEQFF
j_gene: TRBJ2-2; d_gene: TRBD1; v_gene: TRBV5-5; abundance: few; CDR3nt: TGTGCCAGCAGCTTCGTCGGGACAGCGAACACCGGGGAGCTGTTTTTT; CDR3aa: CASSFVGTANTGELFF
j_gene: TRBJ2-2; d_gene: .; v_gene: TRBV18; abundance: many; CDR3nt: TGTGCCAGCTCACCATTAAGGGGAAACACCGGGGAGCTGTTTTTT; CDR3aa: CASSPLRGNTGELFF
j_gene: TRBJ2-1; d_gene: TRBD2; v_gene: TRBV4-1; abundance: many; CDR3nt: TGCGCCAGCAGCCAATCTAGACTAGCGGGCAATGAGCAGTTCTTC; CDR3aa: CASSQSRLAGNEQFF
j_gene: TRBJ2-4; d_gene: TRBD1; v_gene: TRBV2; abundance: few; CDR3nt: TGTGCCAGCAGACAGACAGGGGTAGCCAAAAACATTCAGTACTTC; CDR3aa: CASRQTGVAKNIQYF
j_gene: TRBJ2-7; d_gene: .; v_gene: TRBV28; abundance: many; CDR3nt: TGTGCCAGCAGTTTACTGAAGGCCGTGGTGCAGTACTTC; CDR3aa: CASSLLKAVVQYF
j_gene: TRBJ2-5; d_gene: .; v_gene: TRBV10-3; abundance: few; CDR3nt: TGTGCCATCAGTGGACGGGTCCAAGAGACCCAGTACTTC; CDR3aa: CAISGRVQETQYF
j_gene: TRBJ1-1; d_gene: .; v_gene: TRBV7-2; abundance: few; CDR3nt: TGTGCCAGCAGCTTGGGGGGCTGGGAGAACACTGAAGCTTTCTTT; CDR3aa: CASSLGGWENTEAFF
j_gene: TRBJ2-5; d_gene: .; v_gene: TRBV28; abundance: few; CDR3nt: TGTGCCAGCAGTTTCCCGGGGTCGCGGAGCCAAGAGACCCAGTACTTC; CDR3aa: CASSFPGSRSQETQYF
j_gene: TRBJ2-5; d_gene: .; v_gene: TRBV5-1; abundance: few; CDR3nt: TGCGCCAGCAGCTTTAAGGGAGAGACCCAGTACTTC; CDR3aa: CASSFKGETQYF
j_gene: TRBJ2-7; d_gene: .; v_gene: TRBV3-1; abundance: many; CDR3nt: TGTGCCAGCCGTCAGGGCTCCTACGAGCAGTACTTC; CDR3aa: CASRQGSYEQYF
j_gene: TRBJ1-4; d_gene: TRBD1; v_gene: TRBV12-3/TRBV12-4; abundance: few; CDR3nt: TGTGCCAGCAGTCGTATAAAGCGGGACAGGGGAAATGAAAAACTGTTTTTT; CDR3aa: CASSRIKRDRGNEKLFF
j_gene: TRBJ2-7; d_gene: .; v_gene: TRBV7-2; abundance: .; CDR3nt: TGTGCCAGCAGCCCCTATACGCCCCCGGGCGAGCAGTACTTC; CDR3aa: CASSPYTPPGEQYF
j_gene: TRBJ2-7; d_gene: .; v_gene: TRBV20-1; abundance: few; CDR3nt: TGCAGTGCTCCGCGAATAGACGCCCACTACGAGCAGTACTTC; CDR3aa: CSAPRIDAHYEQYF
j_gene: TRBJ1-6; d_gene: .; v_gene: TRBV12-3/TRBV12-4; abundance: .; CDR3nt: TGTGCCAGCAGAGCCACAGGGTTTTCACCCCTCCACTTT; CDR3aa: CASRATGFSPLHF
j_gene: TRBJ2-4; d_gene: .; v_gene: TRBV7-2; abundance: .; CDR3nt: TGTGCCAGCAGCTTATCCGGGGGACGAGAGTACTTC; CDR3aa: CASSLSGGREYF
j_gene: TRBJ2-3; d_gene: TRBD1; v_gene: TRBV11-2; abundance: .; CDR3nt: TGTGCCAGCAGCCGCAAGCGGTCCACAGGGGTTCGAAGCACAGATACGCAGTATTTT; CDR3aa: CASSRKRSTGVRSTDTQYF